Listed here is a single T cell receptor beta chain. No cognate antigen has been identified for it. No much larger clonotype is one base removed from it; base qualities were not supplied. Libraries came from the immunoSEQ multiplex PCR assay. For most patients, genomic DNA was isolated using the Qiagen DNeasy Blood and Tissue Kit and was shipped frozen to Adaptive Biotechnologies for TCR sequencing. Adaptive Biotechnologies carried out high-throughput TCR-beta CDR3 sequencing of genomic DNA for most patients. In the original analysis: TCR sequencing data were retrieved from Adaptive's ImmunoSEQ software for more than 15 patients, whereas a few other patients were processed with MiXCR and VDJtools. To correct CD4 versus CD8 sorting errors, sequences present in both subsets at a frequency ratio below 5:1 were removed. Because the origin of CDR3 nucleotide sequences shared between donor and recipient could not be assigned, those sequences were removed. To count as alloreactive, a clone needed at least 2-fold expansion over unstimulated cells and a minimum CFSE-low frequency of 0.002% (template counts) or 0.001% (read counts). Clones were considered mappable if detected in sequenced pre-transplant spleen, lymph node, or MLR CFSE-low populations of the donor or recipient. Cumulative frequency of alloreactive clones was calculated as a percentage of all sequences weighted by copy number. The source is immuneACCESS, and TCRdb retained only in-frame sequences with V and J called. Part of the clones is not carried over; for the studies checked, unresolved V genes explain less than half of this, and the remainder is unexplained. V and J calls and clone size follow that table, whereas D and trimming were derived from the DNA. The sample yields roughly 38,000 clones; 93% were counted once. The ten largest clones take up about a fifth of the sample.

According to the study, the label for this sample's time point signals: cells obtained before transplantation from donor or recipient. CD3+CD4+ and CD3+CD8+ populations were FACS-sorted from unstimulated pre-transplant donor and recipient cells taken from spleen or lymph nodes. These data originate in a study of graft-versus-host responses after intestinal transplantation (TCRdb year 2021). Background on the whole study: Recipients received multivisceral, liver-intestinal, or isolated intestinal transplants. Donor T cell macrochimerism was defined as a peak of at least 4% donor T cells among recipient peripheral blood mononuclear cells. All recipients received anti-thymocyte globulin induction followed by maintenance tacrolimus and steroids for 3 to 4 years. After intestinal transplantation, graft-versus-host and host-versus-graft alloreactive T cell clones in the graft, circulation and bone marrow were tracked using bulk TCR-beta CDR3 sequencing. Instead of going to the commercial service, samples from a few later patients were sequenced in-house on an Illumina MiSeq and processed with MiXCR. To identify alloreactive clones, pre-transplant mixed lymphocyte reaction products were sequenced and then compared with unstimulated pre-transplant donor and recipient T cells. The cohort enrolled fewer than 25 intestinal transplant recipients including one retransplant, and a few patients lacking pretransplant specimens were excluded. The full study reports these points: In the allografts of patients with donor T cell macrochimerism, GvH to HvG T cell clonal ratios were high. GvH clones were detected in recipient bone marrow, and some of these GvH clones were observed earlier in ileal mucosa or blood, consistent with an intestinal mucosal origin. The relatively low number and heterogeneity of intestinal transplant patients limited the conclusions. Early after transplant, declines in HvG clones were associated with peak levels of circulating GvH clones.

The CDR3 starts with the cysteine, ends with the phenylalanine, and has 15 residues. Only the CDR3 DNA stays, 45 bases, in frame from base 1. CDR1 and CDR2 (SGHRS, YFSETQ) derive from the germline V gene. V was cut back by 1 base and J by 7 bases, leaving a gap of 15 bases between them. The chain is assembled from TRBV5-1 and TRBJ2-1; matching of 6 bases hints at TRBD2 as the D gene. This receptor was taken from a human donor who was the organ donor for an intestinal transplant. The material sequenced was unstimulated CD8+ T cells sorted from spleen or lymph node cells, taken before transplant. The CDR3 region reads CASSLSGPRANEQFF. Here is the DNA: TGCGCCAGCAGCTTGAGCGGGCCACGAGCGAATGAGCAGTTCTTC.